These 8 T cell receptor beta chains were sequenced from one sample in a study of CD8+CD57+ T cells in acquired aplastic anemia (dated by TCRdb to 2016 to 2019). The instrument given in TCRdb is Illumina HiSeq 2000. Genomic DNA was used as template for profiling of TCR beta VDJ combinations and CDR3 sequences. TCRdb redid the processing of the public reads, applying fastp at Q25 and MiXCR, and retained in-frame beta chains. Identical CDR3 proteins give one entry, which carries the most common genes and DNA. This sample comprises roughly 280,000 distinct CDR3 sequences, under 60% of them detected only once. The ten largest make up roughly 1.2% of the sample. Patients chosen for sequencing had shown expansion of CD8+CD57+ cells by flow cytometry. The specimen was sorted CD4+, CD8+, or CD8+CD57+ T cells (not recorded which) from PBMCs. These receptors all stem from a human donor with aplastic anemia.

This clonotype was detected once. The chain combines TRBV20-1 with TRBJ2-7; 10 bases match TRBD1. This CDR3 contains 14 residues. The junction had 11 bases not matched to a gene; V was cut back by 3 bases and J by 9 bases. Germline CDR1 DFQATT, CDR2 SNEGSKA (reference sequence). The CDR3 here is CSARDGTGDVGQYF. CDR3 nucleotide sequence: TGCAGTGCTAGGGACGGGACAGGGGATGTCGGGCAGTACTTC.

The genes are TRBV5-6 and TRBJ1-5, with D maybe TRBD1 (6 bases). With 0 bases removed from V and 2 bases from J, the gap between germline ends came to 9 bases. The CDR3 spans 15 residues. The germline CDR1 and CDR2 sequences are SGHDT and YYEEEE. CDR3 DNA sequence: TGTGCCAGCAGCTTGGCCGGACAGCGCAATCAGCCCCAGCATTTT. Its protein product is CASSLAGQRNQPQHF.

The chain employs TRBV24-1 and TRBJ2-7; 8 nucleotides match TRBD1. In germline, CDR1 is KGHDR, CDR2 SFDVKD. CDR3 size: 16 residues. The ends lost 7 bases at V and 5 bases at J; junction bases unmatched: 15. DNA for the CDR3: TGTGCCACCAGCAGCGAAACCGGACAGGGACGGGACGAGCAGTACTTC. Translating gives CATSSETGQGRDEQYF.

The gene calls are TRBV24-1 and TRBJ1-2; 12 positions agree with TRBD1. Trimming took 6 bases from V and 3 from J; bases not matched to a gene: 7. CDR1 and CDR2 (germline): KGHDR, SFDVKD. This CDR3 spans 16 amino acids. CDR3 amino acids: CATSPGQGATYYGYTF. CDR3 bases: TGTGCCACCAGTCCGGGACAGGGGGCGACTTACTATGGCTACACCTTC.

This clonotype occurred many times. The rearrangement links TRBV11-2 to TRBJ2-7; 8 bases are shared with TRBD1. This CDR3 has 15 residues. Germline-derived CDR1 and CDR2 are SGHAT and FQNNGV. The ends lost 5 bases at V and 0 bases at J; junction bases unmatched: 6. CDR3 in amino acids: CASSVGQVRSYEQYF. The CDR3, as DNA: TGTGCCAGCAGCGTGGGACAGGTCCGCTCCTACGAGCAGTACTTC.

This CDR3 is CSASLQGGPYEQYF. The CDR3 DNA reads TGCAGTGCTAGTCTACAGGGGGGTCCCTACGAGCAGTACTTC. This chain joins TRBV20-1 and TRBJ2-7, with 8 nucleotides matching TRBD1. V shed 3 bases, J shed 2 bases, and the junction held 6 bases outside the gene matches. This CDR3 is built from 14 residues. CDR1 is DFQATT and CDR2 is SNEGSKA in the germline V gene (reference sequence).

The rearrangement links TRBV7-2 to TRBJ1-6; tentatively, D is TRBD1 (6 bases). The CDR3 length is 16 residues. Germline V gene sequence: CDR1 SGHTA, CDR2 FQGNSA. Deletions cut 5 bases from V and 8 bases from J, with 19 bases between. CDR3 sequence reads: CASSPGVRGLYSPLHF. In DNA, the CDR3 is TGTGCCAGCAGCCCTGGGGTCCGGGGGCTTTATTCACCCCTCCACTTT.

The chain employs TRBV20-1 and TRBJ2-2, with D tentatively TRBD2 (6 bases). V was cut by 4 bases and J by 5 bases, with 11 bases left in between. Germline values: CDR1 DFQATT, CDR2 SNEGSKA (reference sequence). The length of the CDR3 is 13 residues. CDR3 nucleotides: TGCAGTGCTATAGCCGGGACTACCGGGGAGCTGTTTTTT. It codes for CSAIAGTTGELFF.